Listed below are T cell receptor beta chains from one sample, sequenced in a study of cytomegalovirus exposure and HLA in healthy donors. Generated by immunoSEQ multiplex PCR, the TCRdb table keeps only in-frame clones and is missing some. Here the sample spans 110,000 to 150,000 clones, nearly 85% being singletons. Sequenced material: PBMCs. These receptors were obtained from a male donor in good health and CMV-seronegative. CDR3s include the opening cysteine and the closing phenylalanine or tryptophan. D genes are given only for firm matches. Clone size is stated in some rows and not others, as once, few, many or a class when expanded.

D	V	J	size	CDR3	DNA
TRBD2	TRBV5-4	TRBJ2-3	-	CASSFLKAGADTQYF	TGTGCCAGCAGCTTCTTAAAAGCGGGAGCAGATACGCAGTATTTT
TRBD2	TRBV7-9	TRBJ2-5	once	CASSQRGGETQYF	TGTGCCAGCAGCCAACGGGGGGGGGAGACCCAGTACTTC
-	TRBV9	TRBJ2-5	-	CASSAGKWETQYF	TGTGCCAGCAGCGCCGGGAAGTGGGAGACCCAGTACTTC
TRBD1	TRBV4-1	TRBJ2-1	-	CASSLWGMGQSYNEQFF	TGCGCCAGCAGCCTCTGGGGGATGGGACAGTCCTACAATGAGCAGTTCTTC
-	TRBV7-9	TRBJ2-7	few	CASSVRQSSYEQYF	TGTGCCAGCAGCGTACGACAGAGCTCCTACGAGCAGTACTTC
-	TRBV5-6	TRBJ1-1	few	CASSLVQGTEAFF	TGTGCCAGCAGCTTGGTACAGGGAACTGAAGCTTTCTTT
-	TRBV27	TRBJ1-5	-	CASTRGFGQPQHF	TGTGCCAGCACCAGGGGCTTTGGTCAGCCCCAGCATTTT
-	TRBV7-2	TRBJ1-5	-	CASSLGWGGNQPQHF	TGTGCCAGCAGCTTAGGTTGGGGGGGCAATCAGCCCCAGCATTTT
TRBD2	TRBV27	TRBJ2-1	-	CASSLAGGPSSYNEQFF	TGTGCCAGCAGTTTAGCGGGGGGCCCCAGCTCCTACAATGAGCAGTTCTTC
-	TRBV28	TRBJ2-7	-	CASSFDMTYEQYF	TGTGCCAGCAGTTTCGACATGACCTACGAGCAGTACTTC
-	TRBV7-2	TRBJ1-5	few	CASSLERGRYQPQHF	TGTGCCAGCAGCTTAGAACGAGGCCGGTATCAGCCCCAGCATTTT
-	TRBV27	TRBJ2-7	-	CASSYMQGNNEQYF	TGTGCCAGCAGTTACATGCAGGGAAACAACGAGCAGTACTTC
TRBD1	TRBV14	TRBJ2-1	-	CASSPGQVGEQFF	TGTGCCAGCAGCCCGGGACAGGTAGGAGAGCAGTTCTTC
-	TRBV7-9	TRBJ2-3	-	CASSLASDTQYF	TGTGCCAGCAGCTTAGCCTCAGATACGCAGTATTTT
-	TRBV5-6	TRBJ2-7	-	CASSLVQGARSYEQYF	TGTGCCAGCAGCTTGGTCCAGGGCGCGAGGTCCTACGAGCAGTACTTC
-	TRBV7-8	TRBJ1-2	-	CASSLAGSSGGYTF	TGTGCCAGCAGCTTAGCGGGGAGTTCGGGAGGCTACACCTTC
TRBD1	TRBV6-1	TRBJ1-6	-	CASSGFSNRGSPLHF	TGTGCCAGCAGTGGATTTAGTAACAGGGGTTCACCCCTCCACTTT
-	TRBV7-2	TRBJ1-3	-	CASSLEGGFGNTIYF	TGTGCCAGCAGCTTAGAAGGAGGGTTTGGAAACACCATATATTTT
-	TRBV5-1	TRBJ2-1	-	CASSPHSSYNEQFF	TGCGCCAGCAGTCCTCACAGCTCCTACAATGAGCAGTTCTTC
TRBD2	TRBV28	TRBJ2-1	-	CASSVGTTPNEQFF	TGTGCCTCCAGTGTGGGGACTACGCCCAATGAGCAGTTCTTC
TRBD1	TRBV18	TRBJ1-1	-	CASSPASGTGNTEAFF	TGTGCCAGCTCTCCAGCTTCCGGGACAGGAAACACTGAAGCTTTCTTT
TRBD1	TRBV12-5	TRBJ1-5	-	CASGLDRGPQPQHF	TGTGCTAGTGGTTTGGACAGGGGGCCTCAGCCCCAGCATTTT
TRBD2	TRBV5-4	TRBJ2-1	-	CASSSSSGGQYNEQFF	TGTGCCAGCAGCTCGTCTAGCGGGGGGCAATACAATGAGCAGTTCTTC
-	TRBV15	TRBJ2-5	few	CATSLDIDQETQYF	TGTGCCACCAGCCTCGACATTGACCAAGAGACCCAGTACTTC
TRBD2	TRBV9	TRBJ2-3	-	CASSPSGGAIDTQYF	TGTGCCAGCAGCCCTAGCGGGGGGGCCATAGATACGCAGTATTTT
-	TRBV4-1	TRBJ1-4	-	CASSLGQNEKLFF	TGCGCCAGCAGTTTAGGACAGAATGAAAAACTGTTTTTT
-	TRBV7-8	TRBJ2-7	-	CASSLEGVAYEQYF	TGTGCCAGCAGCTTAGAGGGGGTTGCCTACGAGCAGTACTTC
TRBD2	TRBV28	TRBJ2-1	-	CASSLLGLAGLSYNEQFF	TGTGCCAGCAGTTTATTGGGGCTAGCGGGCCTTTCCTACAATGAGCAGTTCTTC
TRBD2	TRBV7-9	TRBJ2-7	once	CASSLRTSGIRGEQYF	TGTGCCAGCAGCTTAAGGACTAGCGGGATTCGAGGCGAGCAGTACTTC
TRBD1	TRBV7-9	TRBJ1-6	once	CASSSSHWDRVNSPLHF	TGTGCCAGCAGCTCCTCCCATTGGGACAGGGTTAATTCACCCCTCCACTTT
TRBD1	TRBV7-2	TRBJ1-1	-	CASSSQGAQNTEAFF	TGTGCCAGCAGCTCGCAGGGGGCGCAGAACACTGAAGCTTTCTTT
-	TRBV6-5	TRBJ2-7	-	CASASGGRAHEQYF	TGTGCCAGCGCCTCCGGGGGGCGGGCCCACGAGCAGTACTTC
-	TRBV5-1	TRBJ2-3	-	CASSFSSGPTDTQYF	TGCGCCAGCAGCTTTTCCAGCGGTCCCACAGATACGCAGTATTTT
TRBD2	TRBV29-1	TRBJ2-3	few	CSAGLAGAGDTQYF	TGCAGCGCCGGACTAGCGGGAGCTGGAGATACGCAGTATTTT
TRBD1	TRBV5-4	TRBJ2-6	-	CASRPTGSGANVLTF	TGTGCCAGCAGACCGACAGGGTCGGGGGCCAACGTCCTGACTTTC
TRBD2	TRBV27	TRBJ2-3	-	CASSLPTQTSGGSTSTDTQYF	TGTGCCAGCAGTTTACCGACCCAGACTAGCGGGGGGTCAACTAGCACAGATACGCAGTATTTT
-	TRBV7-9	TRBJ1-4	once	CASSFWTPATNEKLFF	TGTGCCAGCAGCTTTTGGACACCTGCAACTAATGAAAAACTGTTTTTT
TRBD2	TRBV28	TRBJ2-7	-	CASSSLAGVGYEQYF	TGTGCCAGCAGTTCTTTAGCGGGAGTAGGTTACGAGCAGTACTTC
TRBD1	TRBV25-1	TRBJ2-2	-	CASSDLRDRANTGELFF	TGTGCCAGCAGTGACCTCCGGGACAGGGCGAACACCGGGGAGCTGTTTTTT
TRBD2	TRBV29-1	TRBJ2-1	-	CSVGSGSSGRLNNEQFF	TGCAGCGTTGGATCAGGGTCTAGCGGGCGCCTAAACAATGAGCAGTTCTTC
TRBD1	TRBV7-2	TRBJ2-3	-	CASSSMGTGTDTQYF	TGTGCCAGCAGCTCTATGGGGACAGGCACAGATACGCAGTATTTT
-	TRBV6-5	TRBJ2-7	-	CASSLGGDYYEQYF	TGTGCCAGCAGCCTAGGGGGGGATTACTACGAGCAGTACTTC
-	TRBV6-5	TRBJ2-7	-	CASRIGTKNHEQYF	TGTGCCAGCAGAATTGGGACAAAGAACCACGAGCAGTACTTC
TRBD2	TRBV2	TRBJ2-3	-	CASTSLAGGGTDTQYF	TGTGCCAGCACCTCACTAGCGGGGGGTGGCACAGATACGCAGTATTTT
-	TRBV7-9	TRBJ1-1	-	CASSAHGGNTEAFF	TGTGCCAGCAGCGCCCACGGGGGGAACACTGAAGCTTTCTTT
-	TRBV25-1	TRBJ1-6	-	CARSAPPECSYNSPLHF	TGTGCCAGAAGTGCTCCGCCGGAGTGCTCCTATAATTCACCCCTCCACTTT
TRBD2	TRBV7-6	TRBJ2-7	-	CASSLLAGASSYEQYF	TGTGCCAGCAGCCTATTAGCGGGAGCCAGCTCCTACGAGCAGTACTTC
TRBD1	TRBV11-3	TRBJ2-7	-	CASAAGGKVDEQYF	TGTGCCAGCGCGGCAGGGGGTAAGGTGGACGAGCAGTACTTC